This T cell receptor beta chain is drawn from a study of CD8+ T cells in alopecia areata listed by TCRdb under 2018. Regarding the complete study: Treated patients were enrolled in an open-label pilot trial of oral tofacitinib, 5 to 10 mg twice daily, for moderate-to-severe alopecia areata. Patients stayed on tofacitinib for 6 to 18 months and then had 6 months of follow-up off drug so that delayed response and recurrence could be assessed. The study used high-throughput TCRbeta sequencing to examine T cell clonal expansion in alopecia areata, in both the C3H/HeJ mouse model and human patients. In humans, TCRbeta sequencing was performed on scalp tissue and on sorted CD4+ and CD8+ peripheral blood T cells from healthy controls and from patients with patchy or totalis/universalis alopecia areata. Biopsies were taken from tofacitinib-treated patients at baseline and at 4 and 24 weeks of treatment, and a later scalp biopsy was taken in several of the tofacitinib-treated patients. Scalp clonality was compared across normal scalp (n=4), patchy alopecia areata scalp (n=8), and alopecia totalis/universalis scalp (n=8). RNA came from the PAXgene miRNA kit for fixed scalp, the miRNeasy kit for PBMCs, and the RNeasy kit for mouse skin. Amplification of TCRbeta CDR3 regions was done by immunoSEQ multiplex PCR using 35 Vbeta forward primers and 13 Jbeta reverse primers.

Overall study outcomes, separate from this receptor: Compared with mice, TCR sequences shared between patients were less clear, possibly partly because of HLA diversity across the patient population. Unlike mouse skin, where gammadelta T cells dominate, normal human skin contains resident alphabeta T cells that get sequenced too, which complicates analysis of the scalp TCR repertoire. Compared with normal scalp, lesional scalp, particularly in alopecia totalis/universalis, had higher clonality and more expanded CD8+ clones, which suggests antigenic drive.

The library was obtained by the immunoSEQ multiplex PCR assay. For TCR sequencing, RNA was extracted from every sample and reverse transcribed into cDNA to serve as template. First-strand cDNA was synthesized using SuperScript III with a 2:1 mix of oligo-dT and random hexamers. A synthetic immune receptor repertoire was used to gauge amplification bias, and whatever bias remained was removed computationally. On the study's bioinformatics: Raw reads were preprocessed to remove errors, and CDR3 was defined by IMGT conventions from the conserved cysteine to phenylalanine. Clonality was computed as 1 minus the Shannon entropy, with the entropy normalized by log2 of the number of productive unique TCRs. Scalp TCRbeta sequences were cross-referenced with sorted blood CD4 and CD8 repertoires so that the CD4 or CD8 identity of scalp clones could be inferred. TCRdb's version of the immuneACCESS table is confined to in-frame rearrangements and falls short of the full clone set. An unresolved V gene accounts for under half of the shortfall where checked; the remainder is of unknown origin. The V and J calls and clone size were taken over from that table, and D and trimming were inferred from the DNA. This sample is represented by some 150,000 clones; around three fifths of them were singletons. The ten largest clonotypes hold 6.4% of the sample.

A note on this clone: The specificity of this receptor is unknown. No qualities accompany the bases; no much larger clone lies one base away.

The CDR3 sequence holds 15 residues, the cysteine and phenylalanine included. Solely the CDR3 DNA is kept, with 45 bases framed from the first base. V and J are trimmed by 1 base and 5 bases, and the gene matches miss 5 bases of the junction. Based on the germline V gene, the CDR1 and CDR2 sequences are SGHTA and FQGNSA. What this sample's time point label stands for: baseline before oral tofacitinib. From alopecia areata patients, peripheral blood was collected along with lesional scalp punch biopsies. PBMCs were isolated by density centrifugation and stained for CD3, CD4 and CD8, and CD4+ and CD8+ T cells were sorted on a FACSAria.

The V gene is TRBV7-2 and the J gene is TRBJ2-7; TRBD1 matches 10 bases in the middle. This TCR was sampled from a human donor with alopecia areata. This specimen was CD4+ T cells sorted from blood, taken at week 0. The nucleotide sequence reads TGTGCCAGCAGCTTAGGGCCGGGACAGGGGAACGAGCAGTACTTC. This is translated as CASSLGPGQGNEQYF. This CDR3, with the reference TRBV7-2 and TRBJ2-7 proteins standing in past its ends, gives the full variable domain GAGVSQSPSNKVTEKGKDVELRCDPISGHTALYWYRQSLGQGLEFLIYFQGNSAPDKSGLPSDRFSAERTGGSVSTLTIQRTQQEDSAVYLCASSLGPGQGNEQYFGPGTRLTVT.